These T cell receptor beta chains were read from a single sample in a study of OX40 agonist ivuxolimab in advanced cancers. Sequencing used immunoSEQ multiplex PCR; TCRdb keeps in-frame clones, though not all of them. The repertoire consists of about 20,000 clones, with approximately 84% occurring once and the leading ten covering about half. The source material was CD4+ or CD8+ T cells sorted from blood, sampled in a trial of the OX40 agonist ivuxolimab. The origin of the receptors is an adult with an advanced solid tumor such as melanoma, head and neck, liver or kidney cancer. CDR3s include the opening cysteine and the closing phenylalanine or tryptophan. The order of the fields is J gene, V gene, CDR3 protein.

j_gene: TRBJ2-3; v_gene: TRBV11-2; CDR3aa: CASSLDEGLTDTQYF
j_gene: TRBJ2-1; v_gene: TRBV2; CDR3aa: CASSDSRALGPTEQFF
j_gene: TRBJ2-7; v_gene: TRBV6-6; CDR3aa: CASSLSGGGRSYEQYF
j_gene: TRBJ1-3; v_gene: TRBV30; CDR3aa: CTWKLRSKGTGNTIYF
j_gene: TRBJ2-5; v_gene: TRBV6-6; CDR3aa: CASSYHQETQYF
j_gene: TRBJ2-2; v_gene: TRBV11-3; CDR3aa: CASSPPNPGPGELFF
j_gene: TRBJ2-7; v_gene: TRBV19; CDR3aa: CASERTGGIYEQYF
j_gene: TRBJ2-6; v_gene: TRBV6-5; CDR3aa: CASSYLGRANVLTF
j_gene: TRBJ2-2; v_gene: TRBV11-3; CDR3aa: CASSSPDGAYTGELFF
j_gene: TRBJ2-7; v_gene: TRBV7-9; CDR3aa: CASSSTRTGGLYEQYF
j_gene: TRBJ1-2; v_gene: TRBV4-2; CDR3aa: CASSQEGGGRSYTF
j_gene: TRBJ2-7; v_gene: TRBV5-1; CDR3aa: CASSPYGAAYEQYF
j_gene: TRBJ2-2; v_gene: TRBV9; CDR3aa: CASSDGTSGGEIPNTGELFF
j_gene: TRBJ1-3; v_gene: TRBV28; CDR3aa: CASSFWDSRGNTIYF
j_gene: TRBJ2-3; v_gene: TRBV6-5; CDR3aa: CASSYRPLTDTQYF
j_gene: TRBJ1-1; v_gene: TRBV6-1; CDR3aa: CASSETETGPLRRTEAFF
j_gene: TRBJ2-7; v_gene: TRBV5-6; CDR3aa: CASSLGQGRTGEQYF
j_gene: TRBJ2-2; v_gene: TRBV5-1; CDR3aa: CASSPGSGELFF
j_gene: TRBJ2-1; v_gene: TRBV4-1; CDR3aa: CASSQDASSYNEQFF
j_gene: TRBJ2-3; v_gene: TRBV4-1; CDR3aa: CASSQGGTSGGTDTQYF
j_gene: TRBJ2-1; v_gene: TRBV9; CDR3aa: CASTAWGGGIDEQFF
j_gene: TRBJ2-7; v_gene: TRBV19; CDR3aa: CASSRTGAVTYEQYF
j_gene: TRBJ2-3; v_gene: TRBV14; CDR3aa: CASSQGDTQYF
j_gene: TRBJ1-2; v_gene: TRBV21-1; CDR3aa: CASSRWRGLFQYGYTF
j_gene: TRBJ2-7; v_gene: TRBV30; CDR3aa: CAWSASTGTQYF
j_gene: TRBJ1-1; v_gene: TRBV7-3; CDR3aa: CASSLQAGHTEAFF
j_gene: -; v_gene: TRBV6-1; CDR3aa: CASSEGGGTSYEQYF
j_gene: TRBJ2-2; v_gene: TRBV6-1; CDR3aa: CASGNRNTGELFF
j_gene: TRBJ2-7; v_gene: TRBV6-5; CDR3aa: CASSFQGSSYEQYF
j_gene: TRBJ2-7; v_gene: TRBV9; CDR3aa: CASSVGGPSSYEQYF
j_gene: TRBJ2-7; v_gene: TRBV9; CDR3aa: CASSSSGGAVEQYF
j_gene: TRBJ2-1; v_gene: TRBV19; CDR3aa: CASKEGLPYNEQFF
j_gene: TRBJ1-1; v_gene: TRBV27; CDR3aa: CASSLSPNTEAFF
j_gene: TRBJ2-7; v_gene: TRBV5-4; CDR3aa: CASSLEPAVGSYEQYF
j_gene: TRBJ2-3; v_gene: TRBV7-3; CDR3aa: CASSLEGPTDTQYF
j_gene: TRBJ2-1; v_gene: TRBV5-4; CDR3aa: CARSVDGGHYNEQLF